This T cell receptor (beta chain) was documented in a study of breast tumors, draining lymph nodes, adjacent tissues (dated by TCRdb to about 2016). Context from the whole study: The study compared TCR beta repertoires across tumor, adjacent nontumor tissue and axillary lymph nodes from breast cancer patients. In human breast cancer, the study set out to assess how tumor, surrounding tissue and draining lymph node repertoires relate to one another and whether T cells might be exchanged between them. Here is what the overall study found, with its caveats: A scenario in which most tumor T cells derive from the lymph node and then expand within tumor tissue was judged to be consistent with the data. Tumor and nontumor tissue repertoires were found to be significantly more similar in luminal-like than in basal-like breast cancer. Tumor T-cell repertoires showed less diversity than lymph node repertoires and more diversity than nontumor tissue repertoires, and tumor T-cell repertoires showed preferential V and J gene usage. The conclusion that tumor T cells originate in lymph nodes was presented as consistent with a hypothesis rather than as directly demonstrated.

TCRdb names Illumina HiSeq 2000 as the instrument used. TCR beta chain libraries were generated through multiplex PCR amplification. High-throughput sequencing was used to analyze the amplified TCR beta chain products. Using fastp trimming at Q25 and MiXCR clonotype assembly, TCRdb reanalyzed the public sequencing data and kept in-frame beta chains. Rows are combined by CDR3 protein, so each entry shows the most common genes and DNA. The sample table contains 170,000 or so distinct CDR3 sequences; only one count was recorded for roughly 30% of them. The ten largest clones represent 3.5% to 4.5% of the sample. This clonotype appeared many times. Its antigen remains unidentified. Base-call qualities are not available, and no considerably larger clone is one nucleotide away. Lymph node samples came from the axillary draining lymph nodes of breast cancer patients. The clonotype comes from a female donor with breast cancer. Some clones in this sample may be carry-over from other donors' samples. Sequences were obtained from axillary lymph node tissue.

Read as DNA, the sequence is TGTGCCAGTAGTATAGGAGGGAACAGACATAACTATGGCTACACCTTC. This sequence encodes CASSIGGNRHNYGYTF. The chain is made from TRBV19 and TRBJ1-2; the D gene cannot be named for sure. Per the germline V gene (reference sequence), LNHDA is the CDR1 and SQIVND is the CDR2. The CDR3 measures 16 amino acids from cysteine to phenylalanine. Only CDR3 DNA remains: 48 bases, in frame from the first base. Relative to germline, V is 1 base shorter and J is 1 base shorter, with 13 bases between their ends.